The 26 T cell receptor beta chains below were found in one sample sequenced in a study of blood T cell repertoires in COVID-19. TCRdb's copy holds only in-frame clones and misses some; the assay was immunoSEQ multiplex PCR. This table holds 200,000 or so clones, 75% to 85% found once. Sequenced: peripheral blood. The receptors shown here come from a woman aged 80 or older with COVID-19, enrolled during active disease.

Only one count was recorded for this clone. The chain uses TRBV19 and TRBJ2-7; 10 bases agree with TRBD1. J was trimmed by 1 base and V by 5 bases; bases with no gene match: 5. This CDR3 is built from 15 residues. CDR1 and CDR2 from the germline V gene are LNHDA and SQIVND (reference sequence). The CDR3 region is CASSLGTGASYEQYF. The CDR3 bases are TGTGCCAGTAGTCTGGGGACAGGGGCGTCCTACGAGCAGTACTTC.

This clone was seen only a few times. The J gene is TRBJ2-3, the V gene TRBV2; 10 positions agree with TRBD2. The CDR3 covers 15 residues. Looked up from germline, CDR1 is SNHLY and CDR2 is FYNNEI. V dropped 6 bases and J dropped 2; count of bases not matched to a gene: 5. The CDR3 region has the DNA TGTGCCAGCAGATCCGGGACTAGCGCCACAGATACGCAGTATTTT. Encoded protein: CASRSGTSATDTQYF.

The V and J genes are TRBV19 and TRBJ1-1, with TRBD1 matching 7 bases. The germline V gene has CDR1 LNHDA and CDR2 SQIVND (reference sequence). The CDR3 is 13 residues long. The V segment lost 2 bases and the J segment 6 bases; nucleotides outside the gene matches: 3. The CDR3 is CASSIRQGPEAFF. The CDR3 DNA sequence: TGTGCCAGTAGTATACGACAGGGTCCTGAAGCTTTCTTT.

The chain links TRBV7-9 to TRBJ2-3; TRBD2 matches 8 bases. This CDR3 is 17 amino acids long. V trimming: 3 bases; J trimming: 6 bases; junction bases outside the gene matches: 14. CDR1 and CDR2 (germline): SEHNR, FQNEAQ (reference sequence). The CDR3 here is CASSLDRGGRYGDTQYF. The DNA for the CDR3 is TGTGCCAGCAGCTTGGATCGGGGCGGGAGGTATGGGGATACGCAGTATTTT.

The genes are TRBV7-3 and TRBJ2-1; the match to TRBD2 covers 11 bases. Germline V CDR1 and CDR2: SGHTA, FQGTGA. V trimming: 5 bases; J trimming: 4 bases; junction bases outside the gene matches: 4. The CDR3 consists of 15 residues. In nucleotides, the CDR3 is TGTGCCAGCAGCCCGGGACTAGCGGCTTACAATGAGCAGTTCTTC. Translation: CASSPGLAAYNEQFF.

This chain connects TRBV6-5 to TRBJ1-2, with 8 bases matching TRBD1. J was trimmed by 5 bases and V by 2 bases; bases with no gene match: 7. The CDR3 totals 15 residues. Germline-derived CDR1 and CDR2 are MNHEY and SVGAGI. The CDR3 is CASSYRTGSLYGYTF. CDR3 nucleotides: TGTGCCAGCAGTTACCGGACAGGGTCGTTATATGGCTACACCTTC.

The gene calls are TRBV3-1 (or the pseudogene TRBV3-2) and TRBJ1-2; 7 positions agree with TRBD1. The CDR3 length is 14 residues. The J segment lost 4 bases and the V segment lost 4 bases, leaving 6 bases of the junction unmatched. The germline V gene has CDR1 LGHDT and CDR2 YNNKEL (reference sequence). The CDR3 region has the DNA TGTGCCAGCAGCCGTCCGGGACAGTCCTATGGCTACACCTTC. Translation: CASSRPGQSYGYTF.

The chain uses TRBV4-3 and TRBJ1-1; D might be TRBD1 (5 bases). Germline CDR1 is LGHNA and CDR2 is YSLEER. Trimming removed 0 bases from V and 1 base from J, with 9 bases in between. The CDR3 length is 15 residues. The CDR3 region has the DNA TGCGCCAGCAGCCAAGAGTGGGGCCGGAACACTGAAGCTTTCTTT. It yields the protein CASSQEWGRNTEAFF.

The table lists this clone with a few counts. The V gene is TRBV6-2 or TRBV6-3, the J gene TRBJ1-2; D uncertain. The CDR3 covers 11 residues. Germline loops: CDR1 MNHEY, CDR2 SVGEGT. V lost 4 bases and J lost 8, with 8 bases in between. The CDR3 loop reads CASSLYEGYTF. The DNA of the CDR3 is TGTGCCAGCAGTTTATATGAGGGCTACACCTTC.

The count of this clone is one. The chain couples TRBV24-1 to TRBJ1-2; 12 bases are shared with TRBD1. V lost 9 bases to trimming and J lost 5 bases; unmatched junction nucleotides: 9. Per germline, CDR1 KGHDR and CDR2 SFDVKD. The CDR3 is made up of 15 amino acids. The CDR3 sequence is CATSKGDRGPYGYTF. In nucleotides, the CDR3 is TGTGCCACCTCGAAAGGGGACAGGGGGCCTTATGGCTACACCTTC.

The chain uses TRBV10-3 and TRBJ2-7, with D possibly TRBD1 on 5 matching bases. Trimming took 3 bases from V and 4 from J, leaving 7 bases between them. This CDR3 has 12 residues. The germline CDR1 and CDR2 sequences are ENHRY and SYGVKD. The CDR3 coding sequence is TGTGCCATCAGTGAAAGGGGTTACGAGCAGTACTTC. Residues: CAISERGYEQYF.

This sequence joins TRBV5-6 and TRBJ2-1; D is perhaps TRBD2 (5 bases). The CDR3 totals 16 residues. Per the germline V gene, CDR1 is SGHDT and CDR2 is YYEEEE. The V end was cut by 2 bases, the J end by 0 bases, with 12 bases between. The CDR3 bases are TGTGCCAGCAGCTTCGGCGCGGGTGGCTCCTACAATGAGCAGTTCTTC. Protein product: CASSFGAGGSYNEQFF.

CDR3 nucleotides: TGTGCCAGCAGGTCACCTACCTACGAGCAGTACTTC. Translation: CASRSPTYEQYF. The chain is built from TRBV11-1 and TRBJ2-7; no definite D call. From germline, CDR1 is SGHAT and CDR2 FQDESV (reference sequence). The CDR3 loop spans 12 amino acids. Between the trimmed V and J ends, which lost 6 bases and 2 bases, there was a span of 8 bases.

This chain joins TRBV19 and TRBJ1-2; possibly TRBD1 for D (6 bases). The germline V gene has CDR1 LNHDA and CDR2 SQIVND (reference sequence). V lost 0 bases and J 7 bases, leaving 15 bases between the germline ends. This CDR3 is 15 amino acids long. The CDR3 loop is CASSIDRRDTFGYTF. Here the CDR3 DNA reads TGTGCCAGTAGTATAGATCGTCGGGACACTTTTGGCTACACCTTC.

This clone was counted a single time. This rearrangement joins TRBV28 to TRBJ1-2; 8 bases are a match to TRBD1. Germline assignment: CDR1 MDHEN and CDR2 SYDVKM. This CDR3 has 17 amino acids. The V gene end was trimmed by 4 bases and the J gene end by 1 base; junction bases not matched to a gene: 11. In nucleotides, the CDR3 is TGTGCCAGCAGTTCAAGTCCCGGGACAGGATATAACTATGGCTACACCTTC. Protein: CASSSSPGTGYNYGYTF.

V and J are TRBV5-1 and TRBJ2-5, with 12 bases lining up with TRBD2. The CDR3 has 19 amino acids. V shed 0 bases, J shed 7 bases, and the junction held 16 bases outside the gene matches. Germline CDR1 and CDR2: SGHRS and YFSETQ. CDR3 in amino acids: CASSLGAGLAGSRSATQYF. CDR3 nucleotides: TGCGCCAGCAGCTTGGGTGCTGGACTAGCGGGGTCGAGATCGGCGACCCAGTACTTC.

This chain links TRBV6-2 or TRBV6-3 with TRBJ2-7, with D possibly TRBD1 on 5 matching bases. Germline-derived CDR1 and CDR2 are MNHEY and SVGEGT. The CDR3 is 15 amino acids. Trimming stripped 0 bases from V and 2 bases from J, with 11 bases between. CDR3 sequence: CASSYSRQYPYEQYF. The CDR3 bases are TGTGCCAGCAGTTACTCCAGACAGTACCCCTACGAGCAGTACTTC.

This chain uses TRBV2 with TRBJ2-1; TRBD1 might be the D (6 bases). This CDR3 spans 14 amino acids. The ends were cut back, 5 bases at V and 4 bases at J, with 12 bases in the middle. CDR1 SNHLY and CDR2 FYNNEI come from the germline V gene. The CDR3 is CASSLDRTYNEQFF. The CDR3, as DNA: TGTGCCAGCAGTCTAGACAGGACATACAATGAGCAGTTCTTC.

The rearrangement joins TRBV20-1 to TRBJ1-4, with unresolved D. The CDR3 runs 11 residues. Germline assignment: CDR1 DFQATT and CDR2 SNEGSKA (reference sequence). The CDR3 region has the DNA TGCATTGGCGAGGAAGATGAAAAACTGTTTTTT. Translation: CIGEEDEKLFF.

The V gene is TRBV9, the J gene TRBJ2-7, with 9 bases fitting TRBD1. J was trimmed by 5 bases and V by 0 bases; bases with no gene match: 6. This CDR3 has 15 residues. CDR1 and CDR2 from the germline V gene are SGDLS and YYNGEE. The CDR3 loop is CASSVEGQGIDEQYF. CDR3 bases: TGTGCCAGCAGCGTAGAGGGACAGGGTATTGACGAGCAGTACTTC.

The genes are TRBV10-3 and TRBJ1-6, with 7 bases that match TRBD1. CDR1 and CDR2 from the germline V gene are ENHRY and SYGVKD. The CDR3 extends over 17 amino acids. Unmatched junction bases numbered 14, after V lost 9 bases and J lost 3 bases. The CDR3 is CAIKEGAGAGYNSPLHF. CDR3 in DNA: TGTGCCATTAAAGAGGGGGCAGGGGCCGGCTATAATTCACCCCTCCACTTT.

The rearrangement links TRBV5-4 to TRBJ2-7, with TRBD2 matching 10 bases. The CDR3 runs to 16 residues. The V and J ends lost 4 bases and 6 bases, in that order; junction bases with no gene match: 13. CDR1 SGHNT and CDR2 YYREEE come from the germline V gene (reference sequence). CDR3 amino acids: CASSVSPGLALGEQYF. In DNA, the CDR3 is TGTGCCAGCAGCGTAAGTCCGGGACTAGCGCTAGGCGAGCAGTACTTC.

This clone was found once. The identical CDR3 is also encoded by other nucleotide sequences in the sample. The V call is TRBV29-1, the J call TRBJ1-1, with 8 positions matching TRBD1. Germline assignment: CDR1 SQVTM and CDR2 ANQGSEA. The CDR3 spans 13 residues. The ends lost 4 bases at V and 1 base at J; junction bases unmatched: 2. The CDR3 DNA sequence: TGCAGCGTTGCAACAGGGGGGAACACTGAAGCTTTCTTT. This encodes CSVATGGNTEAFF.

CDR3 loop: CASSLVTGPGTPHEQFF. In nucleotides, the CDR3 is TGTGCCAGCAGCTTGGTCACGGGCCCCGGGACACCCCATGAGCAGTTCTTC. This rearrangement joins TRBV5-8 to TRBJ2-1; D is possibly TRBD1 (6 bases). CDR1 and CDR2 (germline): SGHTS, YDEGEE. This CDR3 has 17 amino acids. Trimming pared 0 bases from V and 8 bases from J, leaving 21 bases between.

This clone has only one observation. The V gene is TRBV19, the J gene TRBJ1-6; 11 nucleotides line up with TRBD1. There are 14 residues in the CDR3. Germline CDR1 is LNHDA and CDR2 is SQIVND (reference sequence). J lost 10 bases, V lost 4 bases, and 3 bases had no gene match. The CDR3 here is CASSTGTGGSPLHF. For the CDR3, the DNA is TGTGCCAGTAGTACAGGGACAGGGGGATCACCCCTCCACTTT.

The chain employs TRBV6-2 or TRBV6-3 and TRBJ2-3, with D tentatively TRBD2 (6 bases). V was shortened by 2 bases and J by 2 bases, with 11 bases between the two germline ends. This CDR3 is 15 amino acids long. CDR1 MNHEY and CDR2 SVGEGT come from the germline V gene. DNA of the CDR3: TGTGCCAGCAGTTACCGGGACTCATACACAGATACGCAGTATTTT. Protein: CASSYRDSYTDTQYF.